These T cell receptor beta chains were read from a single sample in a study of T cell changes during pregnancy in multiple sclerosis. Here immunoSEQ multiplex PCR was the method, and the copy in TCRdb shows in-frame clones only, minus some. Seen here are under 50,000 clones, approximately 92% observed once, and the top ten hold 5% to 6.5%. Sequences were derived from CD8+ T cells from peripheral blood mononuclear cells, sampled in the third trimester of pregnancy. The receptors stem from a female donor with multiple sclerosis, enrolled in a pregnancy study. Both conserved end residues are trimmed from each CDR3.

v_call: TRBV6-6; cdr3_aa: ASSYTSPTDTQY
v_call: TRBV6-5; cdr3_aa: ASSPLAGPGELF
v_call: TRBV7-6; cdr3_aa: ASSNRDSPYEQY
v_call: TRBV7-9; cdr3_aa: ASSPRLADYFNEQF
v_call: TRBV7-2; cdr3_aa: ASSTQAGAWETQY
v_call: TRBV7-9; cdr3_aa: ASSLPGTSGRPETQY
v_call: TRBV9; cdr3_aa: ASSPSGQSYEQY
v_call: TRBV7-9; cdr3_aa: ASSFTGTSGQETQY
v_call: TRBV19; cdr3_aa: ASSPGQGRMNTEAF
v_call: TRBV14; cdr3_aa: ASSQDLTGTINTGELF
v_call: TRBV2; cdr3_aa: ASSENPRGPSDTEAF
v_call: TRBV14; cdr3_aa: ASSLRGQGGTEAF
v_call: TRBV27; cdr3_aa: ASSTRTGGQTEAF
v_call: TRBV6-4; cdr3_aa: ASSDGLASNEQF
v_call: TRBV9; cdr3_aa: ASSVGTDNQPQH
v_call: TRBV14; cdr3_aa: ASSLPGLGIYEQY
v_call: TRBV30; cdr3_aa: AWRADSGNGNEQY
v_call: TRBV4-3; cdr3_aa: ASSQDLAEYNEQF
v_call: TRBV7-3; cdr3_aa: ASSLTLAGGYNEQF
v_call: TRBV15; cdr3_aa: ATSRGQGVDNQPQH
v_call: TRBV6-4; cdr3_aa: ASSDGTGPYNEQF
v_call: TRBV10-3; cdr3_aa: AISDQGSYEQY
v_call: TRBV2; cdr3_aa: ASSEATGIWAYEQY
v_call: TRBV27; cdr3_aa: ASSLTQGQNIQY
v_call: TRBV7-2; cdr3_aa: ASSLTAGDLYNEQF
v_call: TRBV9; cdr3_aa: ASSVAVLVHNEQF
v_call: TRBV2; cdr3_aa: ASNSAASVYEQY
v_call: TRBV4-1; cdr3_aa: ASSPPGLAGEKDTQY
v_call: TRBV7-6; cdr3_aa: ASSLQGAYYEQY
v_call: TRBV4-3; cdr3_aa: ASSQDQTGNSYGYT
v_call: TRBV5-8; cdr3_aa: ASSYPVNEQF
v_call: TRBV19; cdr3_aa: ASSITGTSGSDTQY
v_call: TRBV2; cdr3_aa: ASSGDRGSSNQPQH
v_call: TRBV2; cdr3_aa: ASLQGNEQF
v_call: TRBV7-9; cdr3_aa: ASSLEGPEAF
v_call: TRBV6-5; cdr3_aa: ASTPREAGELF
v_call: TRBV7-9; cdr3_aa: ASSSRDNGNNEQF